This TCR beta chain derives from a study of Graves' ophthalmopathy and Graves' hyperthyroidism. The authors amplified TCR beta CDR3 regions from RNA transcripts. First-round RT-PCR employed HTBI primers, with a second-round multiplex PCR after it. TCRdb independently ran MiXCR on the multiplex PCR reads; one entry per CDR3 protein. The sample carries 500,000 to 700,000 distinct CDR3 sequences, 22% recorded once. This clonotype has a count of ten or more. New diagnoses, under 2 months' duration, and ages 18 to 65 characterized the hyperthyroidism patients. The diagnosis was founded upon clinical symptoms, serum thyroxine, TRAb, thyroid ultrasound and orbital computed tomography. V gave up 5 bases and J gave up 6 bases; unmatched junction bases: 7. CDR1 and CDR2 from the germline V gene are ENHRY and SYGVKD. The CDR3 contains 13 residues.

This TCR was sampled from a woman between 18 and 30 years old with stable Graves' hyperthyroidism. Some clones in this sample may be carry-over from other donors' samples. The genes are TRBV10-3 and TRBJ2-7, with 7 positions matching TRBD1. The sample comprised peripheral blood. The CDR3 here is CAISPGQVLEQYF. For the CDR3, the DNA is TGTGCCATCAGTCCAGGACAGGTTCTCGAGCAGTACTTC.